The 2 T cell receptor beta chains in this list originate from one sample, sequenced in a study of shared clonotypes between healthy human individuals. TCRdb's table, derived via immunoSEQ multiplex PCR, lists solely in-frame clones and lacks some. Of about 690,000 clones listed, roughly 91% were seen once; the top ten hold approximately 35%. Source material: memory CD8+ T cells from PBMCs. Subset reported: CD45RO+ cells pooled with CCR7-negative TemRA cells. These receptors were collected from a young man in good health. Some clones in this sample may be carry-over from other donors' samples.

The chain is built from TRBV10-2 and TRBJ1-5; D is unclear. The length of the CDR3 is 13 residues. Germline lookup yields CDR1 WSHSY and CDR2 SAAADI. Trimming left V 4 bases short and J 3 bases short, with 7 bases between. CDR3 sequence reads: CASSVLINQPQHF. The CDR3 nucleotides are TGCGCCAGCAGTGTACTGATCAATCAGCCCCAGCATTTT.

This clone was found once. CDR3 DNA: TGCGCCAGCAGCCAAGAAGTCACGGGCCGGGGTCAGCCCCAGCATTTT. It translates to CASSQEVTGRGQPQHF. The chain has TRBV4-1 and TRBJ1-5; D is unclear. Germline V CDR1 and CDR2: MGHRA, YSYEKL. This CDR3 is built from 16 residues. The germline V and J ends were trimmed by 0 bases and 6 bases, with 15 bases remaining between them.